The rows below give T cell receptor beta chains drawn from one sample of a study of blood T cell repertoires in COVID-19. The repertoire was sequenced with immunoSEQ multiplex PCR; TCRdb's copy has only in-frame clones and lacks some. The sample records about 23,000 clones, around three quarters being singletons. The sequenced material came from peripheral blood. The receptors here all came from a woman aged 80 or over with acute or convalescent COVID-19. Both conserved end residues are part of each CDR3. Fields, in order: D gene, clone size, V gene, J gene, CDR3 DNA, CDR3 protein. A D gene is named only where the DNA matches it firmly. Rows may omit the clone size; those that give it use once, few, many or a size class.

.,few,TRBV19,TRBJ1-6,TGTGCCAGTAGTATGGGCGTCGCCGGCTATTCACCCCTCCACTTT,CASSMGVAGYSPLHF
TRBD2,.,TRBV27,TRBJ2-1,TGTGCCAGCAGGGTAGCGGGAGGCCACAATGAGCAGTTCTTC,CASRVAGGHNEQFF
.,.,TRBV2,TRBJ2-4,TGTGCCAGCCGCGGGGACGGGAAAAACATTCAGTACTTC,CASRGDGKNIQYF
TRBD2,.,TRBV5-1,TRBJ2-5,TGCGCCAGCAGCCTAGCGGGGGCTAAACAAGAGACCCAGTACTTC,CASSLAGAKQETQYF
.,.,TRBV9,TRBJ1-2,TGTGCCAGCAGCCCCACTGAAGTCGGGGGCTACACCTTC,CASSPTEVGGYTF
.,.,TRBV6-5,TRBJ2-5,TGTGCCAGCAGTTACGTGAGAGGGGAGACCCAGTACTTC,CASSYVRGETQYF
TRBD2,many,TRBV19,TRBJ2-5,TGTGCCAGTACCCCGGGGACTAGGGGAATCGAGACCCAGTACTTC,CASTPGTRGIETQYF
TRBD1,once,TRBV4-3,TRBJ2-5,TGCGCCAGCAGCCAAGGGACAGGGTTTCAGGAGACCCAGTACTTC,CASSQGTGFQETQYF
TRBD2,.,TRBV6-4,TRBJ2-7,TGTGCCAGCAGTCCCATGAGGCTAGCGGGGGCCCACGAGCAGTACTTC,CASSPMRLAGAHEQYF
TRBD1,.,TRBV6-2/TRBV6-3,TRBJ2-5,TGTGCCAGCACCCCACAGGGGGGCGGACAAGAGACCCAGTACTTC,CASTPQGGGQETQYF
.,.,TRBV5-1,TRBJ1-6,TGCGCCAGCAGCATACAGGATCTGGGTTCACCCCTCCACTTT,CASSIQDLGSPLHF
TRBD1,.,TRBV9,TRBJ1-1,TGTGCCAGCAGCGTCGGGACAGCGAACACTGAAGCTTTCTTT,CASSVGTANTEAFF
.,.,TRBV9,TRBJ1-1,TGTGCCAGCAGCGGAGTGGACAGAGCTTACACTGAAGCTTTCTTT,CASSGVDRAYTEAFF
.,.,TRBV10-3,TRBJ2-1,TGTGCCATCCTCCCGGACAGCGGTAATCTCTACAATGAGCAGTTCTTC,CAILPDSGNLYNEQFF
.,once,TRBV18,TRBJ2-7,TGTGCCAGCTCACCACTAGCGTCCTACGAGCAGTACTTC,CASSPLASYEQYF
.,.,TRBV4-1,TRBJ2-1,TGCGCCAGCAGCCAAGGAGACCAAGGGGCTGAGCAGTTCTTC,CASSQGDQGAEQFF
TRBD2,.,TRBV6-2/TRBV6-3,TRBJ2-3,TGTGCCAGCAGCCCCACCAGCGGGAGGGCCGGGACAGATACGCAGTATTTT,CASSPTSGRAGTDTQYF
.,.,TRBV21-1,TRBJ2-5,TGTGCCAGCAGCACTCAAGAGACCCAGTACTTC,CASSTQETQYF
.,.,TRBV5-6,TRBJ1-4,TGTGCCAGCAGCTTATCGGGTGAAAAACTGTTTTTT,CASSLSGEKLFF
TRBD2,.,TRBV18,TRBJ2-1,TGTGCCAGCTCCCCCACTAGCGGGGGGGCCAATGAGCAGTTCTTC,CASSPTSGGANEQFF
TRBD2,.,TRBV5-1,TRBJ2-2,TGCGCCAGCAGCCCCATCACTAGCGGGAGGGCAAACGGGGAGCTGTTTTTT,CASSPITSGRANGELFF
TRBD1,.,TRBV12-3/TRBV12-4,TRBJ1-2,TGTGCCAGCAGTTTGACAGGGGGAGATGGCTACACCTTC,CASSLTGGDGYTF
.,.,TRBV7-2,TRBJ2-1,TGTGCCAGCAGCCCGCGGCTGGCTTTCAATGAGCAGTTCTTC,CASSPRLAFNEQFF
.,.,TRBV27,TRBJ1-1,TGTGCCAGCAGTTTCACGGGACATAGGAACACTGAAGCTTTCTTT,CASSFTGHRNTEAFF
.,.,TRBV24-1,TRBJ1-1,TGTGCCACCAGTGAAGGGGGAACCCAAGCTTTCTTT,CATSEGGTQAFF
TRBD1,.,TRBV9,TRBJ1-1,TGTGCCAGCAGCCCCACACGGGGACAGGGTTTCACTGAAGCTTTCTTT,CASSPTRGQGFTEAFF
.,.,TRBV7-7,TRBJ1-1,TGTGCTAGCAGCCTCACAGGGAAGACTGAAGCTTTCTTT,CASSLTGKTEAFF
TRBD2,.,TRBV7-2,TRBJ2-3,TGTGCCAGCAGCTTCGGCGGGAGTGGGGCAGATACGCAGTATTTT,CASSFGGSGADTQYF
.,.,TRBV19,TRBJ2-2,TGTGCCAGTAGTATGTCCGGGGGTCGTGGCACCGGGGAGCTGTTTTTT,CASSMSGGRGTGELFF
TRBD2,.,TRBV11-2,TRBJ2-7,TGTGCCAGCAGCTTTCAGCGGGGAGCCCCCTACGAGCAGTACTTC,CASSFQRGAPYEQYF
TRBD2,few,TRBV10-3,TRBJ2-7,TGTGCCATCAGTGAGGCGCCCACTAGCGGGGGACCCTACGAGCAGTACTTC,CAISEAPTSGGPYEQYF
.,few,TRBV5-1,TRBJ1-6,TGCGCCAGCAGCTTGAACCCGGGAGGCTTAAATTCACCCCTCCACTTT,CASSLNPGGLNSPLHF
.,.,TRBV6-6,TRBJ1-1,TGTGCCAGCAGTTCTTCCCACACTGAAGCTTTCTTT,CASSSSHTEAFF
TRBD1,.,TRBV11-2,TRBJ2-1,TGTGCCAGCAGCTTATACAGGGGCAATGAGCAGTTCTTC,CASSLYRGNEQFF
TRBD2,.,TRBV2,TRBJ2-3,TGTGCCAGCAGCCACCGCACTAGCGGGGGCACAGATACGCAGTATTTT,CASSHRTSGGTDTQYF
.,.,TRBV12-3/TRBV12-4,TRBJ2-7,TGTGCCAGCAGTTTTCCGGGGAGCGAGCAGTACTTC,CASSFPGSEQYF
.,.,TRBV6-5,TRBJ1-2,TGTGCCAGCAGCAAAGGGGGTGCGAGCTACACCTTC,CASSKGGASYTF
.,.,TRBV5-1,TRBJ2-3,TGCGCCAGCAGCCTGGGGAGCGTGGGCACAGATACGCAGTATTTT,CASSLGSVGTDTQYF
.,once,TRBV5-4,TRBJ2-7,TGTGCCAGCAGCCCCGGAGACGAGCAGTACTTC,CASSPGDEQYF
.,few,TRBV2,TRBJ1-2,TGTGCCAGCAGTGAAGCGCAGGGCACCCGGTGCACCTTC,CASSEAQGTRCTF
TRBD2,.,TRBV7-2,TRBJ2-7,TGTGCCAGCAGCTCCCAATCCGGGACTAGCGGCCACGAGCAGTACTTC,CASSSQSGTSGHEQYF
TRBD1,.,TRBV6-6,TRBJ1-2,TGTGCCAGCAGTTATTCAGGGGGTGACGGCTACACCTTC,CASSYSGGDGYTF
TRBD1,.,TRBV7-3,TRBJ1-6,TGTGCCAGCAGCTCCACAGGGGGTGCTTACTATAATTCACCCCTCCACTTT,CASSSTGGAYYNSPLHF
.,.,TRBV20-1,TRBJ2-7,TGCAGTGCCCAACAGAGCTACGAGCAGTACTTC,CSAQQSYEQYF
TRBD2,.,TRBV12-3/TRBV12-4,TRBJ2-7,TGTGCCAGCAGTGGAACTAGCGGCTACGAGCAGTACTTC,CASSGTSGYEQYF
.,.,TRBV7-2,TRBJ1-2,TGTGCCAGCAGTCGGGACTCCACCTATGGCTACACCTTC,CASSRDSTYGYTF
TRBD2,once,TRBV9,TRBJ2-2,TGTGCCAGCACCCCCACCGGGACTAGCGTCCCCGGGGAGCTGTTTTTT,CASTPTGTSVPGELFF
.,.,TRBV6-6,TRBJ1-5,TGTGCCAGCACCCACGATGGGGGGGTTGATCAGCCCCAGCATTTT,CASTHDGGVDQPQHF
.,.,TRBV2,TRBJ2-5,TGTGCCAGCAGTGCTAGCGGCACAACGAGGGGGGAGACCCAGTACTTC,CASSASGTTRGETQYF
.,.,TRBV4-3,TRBJ2-2,TGCGCCAGCAGCCAAGATCGACTAGTAGCCGGGGAGCTGTTTTTT,CASSQDRLVAGELFF
.,.,TRBV18,TRBJ1-6,TGTGCCAGCTCACCACAAAGCACAGGGAGCTCCTATAATTCACCCCTCCACTTT,CASSPQSTGSSYNSPLHF
.,.,TRBV21-1,TRBJ2-7,TGTGCCAGCAGCAATGGCGCGGAGGGGAGCTCCTACGAGCAGTACTTC,CASSNGAEGSSYEQYF
.,.,TRBV12-5,TRBJ2-3,TGTGCTAGTGGTTTGGGTTTAGGTACAGTCCCCACAGATACGCAGTATTTT,CASGLGLGTVPTDTQYF
TRBD1,.,TRBV5-1,TRBJ1-4,TGCGCCAGCAGCATTATGACAGGGGATAATGAAAAACTGTTTTTT,CASSIMTGDNEKLFF